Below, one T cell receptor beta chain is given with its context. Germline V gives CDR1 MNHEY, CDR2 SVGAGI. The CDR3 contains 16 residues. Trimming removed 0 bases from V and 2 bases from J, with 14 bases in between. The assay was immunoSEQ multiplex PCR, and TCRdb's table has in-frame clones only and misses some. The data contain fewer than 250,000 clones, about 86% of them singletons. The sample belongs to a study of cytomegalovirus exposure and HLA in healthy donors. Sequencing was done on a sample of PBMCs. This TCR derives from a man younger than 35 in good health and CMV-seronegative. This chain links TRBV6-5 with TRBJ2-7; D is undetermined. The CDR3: CASSYSIQTMTYEQYF. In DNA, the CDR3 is TGTGCCAGCAGTTACTCGATACAGACGATGACCTACGAGCAGTACTTC.